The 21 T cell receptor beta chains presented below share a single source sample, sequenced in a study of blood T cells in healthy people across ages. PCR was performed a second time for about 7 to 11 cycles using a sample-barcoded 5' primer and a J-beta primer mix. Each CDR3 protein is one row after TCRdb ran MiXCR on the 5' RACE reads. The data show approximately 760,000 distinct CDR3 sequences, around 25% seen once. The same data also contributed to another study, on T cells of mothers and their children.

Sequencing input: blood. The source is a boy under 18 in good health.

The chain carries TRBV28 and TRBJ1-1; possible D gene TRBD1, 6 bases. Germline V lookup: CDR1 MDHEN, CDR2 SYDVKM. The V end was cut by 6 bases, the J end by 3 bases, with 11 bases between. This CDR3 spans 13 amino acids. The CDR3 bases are TGTGCCAGCAGAGGGGGGGGTTACACTGAAGCTTTCTTT. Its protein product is CASRGGGYTEAFF.

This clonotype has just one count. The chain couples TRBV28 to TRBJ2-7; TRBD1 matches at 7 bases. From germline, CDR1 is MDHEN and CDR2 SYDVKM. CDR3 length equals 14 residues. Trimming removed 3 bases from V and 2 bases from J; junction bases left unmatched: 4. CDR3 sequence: CASSLEDRTYEQYF. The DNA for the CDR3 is TGTGCCAGCAGTTTGGAGGACAGGACCTACGAGCAGTACTTC. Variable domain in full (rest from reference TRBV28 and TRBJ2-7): DVKVTQSSRYLVKRTGEKVFLECVQDMDHENMFWYRQDPGLGLRLIYFSYDVKMKEKGDIPEGYSVSREKKERFSLILESASTNQTSMYLCASSLEDRTYEQYFGPGTRLTVT.

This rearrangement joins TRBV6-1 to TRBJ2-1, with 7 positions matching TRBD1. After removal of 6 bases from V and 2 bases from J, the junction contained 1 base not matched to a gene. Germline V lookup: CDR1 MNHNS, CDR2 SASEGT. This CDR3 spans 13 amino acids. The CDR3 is CASRQGPYNEQFF. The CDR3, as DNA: TGTGCCAGCAGACAGGGGCCCTACAATGAGCAGTTCTTC.

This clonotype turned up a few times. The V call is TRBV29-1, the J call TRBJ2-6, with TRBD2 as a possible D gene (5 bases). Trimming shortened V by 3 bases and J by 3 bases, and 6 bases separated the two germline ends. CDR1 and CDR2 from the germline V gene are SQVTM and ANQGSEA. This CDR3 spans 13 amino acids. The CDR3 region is CSVDGGGANVLTF. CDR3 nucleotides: TGCAGCGTTGACGGAGGTGGGGCCAACGTCCTGACTTTC.

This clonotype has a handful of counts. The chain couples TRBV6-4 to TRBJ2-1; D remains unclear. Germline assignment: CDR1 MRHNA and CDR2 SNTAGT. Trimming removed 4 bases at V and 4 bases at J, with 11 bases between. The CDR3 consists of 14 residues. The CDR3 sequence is CASSAVGRYNEQFF. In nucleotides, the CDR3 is TGTGCCAGCAGTGCCGTAGGCAGATACAATGAGCAGTTCTTC.

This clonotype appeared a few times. The DNA of the CDR3 is TGTGCCAGCAGTGACCGGATCTCGGGACTAGCGGGAAGGGCCGAGCAGTACTTC. It codes for CASSDRISGLAGRAEQYF. The rearrangement links TRBV28 to TRBJ2-7; 13 bases are shared with TRBD2. Germline V lookup: CDR1 MDHEN, CDR2 SYDVKM. Losses at the gene ends were 5 bases for V and 6 bases for J; bases not matched to a gene: 16. The CDR3 loop spans 18 amino acids.

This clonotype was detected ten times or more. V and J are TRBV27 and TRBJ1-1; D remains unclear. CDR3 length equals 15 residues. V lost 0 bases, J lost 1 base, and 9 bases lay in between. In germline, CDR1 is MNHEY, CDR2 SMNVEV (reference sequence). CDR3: CASSLSSRANTEAFF. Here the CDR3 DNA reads TGTGCCAGCAGTTTATCGTCAAGAGCGAACACTGAAGCTTTCTTT.

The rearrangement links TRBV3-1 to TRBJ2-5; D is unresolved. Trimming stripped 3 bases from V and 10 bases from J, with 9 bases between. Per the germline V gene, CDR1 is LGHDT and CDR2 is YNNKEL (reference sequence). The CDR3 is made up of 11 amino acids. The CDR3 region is CASSHSGDQYF. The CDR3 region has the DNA TGTGCCAGCAGCCACTCGGGTGACCAGTACTTC.

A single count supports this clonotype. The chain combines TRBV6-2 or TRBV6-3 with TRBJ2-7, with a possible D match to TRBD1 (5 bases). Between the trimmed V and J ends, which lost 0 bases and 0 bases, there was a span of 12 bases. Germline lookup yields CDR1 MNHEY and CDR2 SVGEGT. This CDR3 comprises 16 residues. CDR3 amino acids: CASSYSKTGYSYEQYF. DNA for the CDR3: TGTGCCAGCAGTTACTCGAAAACAGGATACTCCTACGAGCAGTACTTC.

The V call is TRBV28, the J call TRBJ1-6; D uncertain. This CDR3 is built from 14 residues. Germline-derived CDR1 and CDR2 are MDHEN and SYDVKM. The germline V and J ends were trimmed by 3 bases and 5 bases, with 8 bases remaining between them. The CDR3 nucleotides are TGTGCCAGCAGTTTTGTCGGTAATAATTCACCCCTCCACTTT. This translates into CASSFVGNNSPLHF.

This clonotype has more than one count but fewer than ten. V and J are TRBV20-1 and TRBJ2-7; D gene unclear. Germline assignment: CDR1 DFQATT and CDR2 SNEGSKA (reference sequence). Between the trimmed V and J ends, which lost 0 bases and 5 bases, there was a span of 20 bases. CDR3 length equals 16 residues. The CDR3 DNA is TGCAGTGCTAGAGAACGGGCCCCCCGCCTGAGCGACGAGCAGTACTTC. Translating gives CSARERAPRLSDEQYF.

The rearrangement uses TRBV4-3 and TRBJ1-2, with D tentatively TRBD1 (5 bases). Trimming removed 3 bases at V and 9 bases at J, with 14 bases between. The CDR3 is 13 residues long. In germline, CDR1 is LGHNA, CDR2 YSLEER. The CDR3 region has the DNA TGCGCCAGCAGCCAGGGGCGGGGGACCCGCTACACCTTC. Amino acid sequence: CASSQGRGTRYTF.

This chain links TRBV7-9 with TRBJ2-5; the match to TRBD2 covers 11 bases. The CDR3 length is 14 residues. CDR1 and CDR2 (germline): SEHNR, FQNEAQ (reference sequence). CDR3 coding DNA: TGTGGTAGCGGGACTAGCGGAACACAAGAGACCCAGTACTTC. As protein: CGSGTSGTQETQYF.

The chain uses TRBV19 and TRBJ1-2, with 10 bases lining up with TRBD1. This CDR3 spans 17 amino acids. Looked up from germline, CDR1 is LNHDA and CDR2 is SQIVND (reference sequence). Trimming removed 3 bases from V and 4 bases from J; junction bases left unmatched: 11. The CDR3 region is CASSIEGQGPSGYGYTF. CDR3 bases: TGTGCCAGTAGTATCGAGGGACAGGGGCCCTCGGGCTATGGCTACACCTTC.

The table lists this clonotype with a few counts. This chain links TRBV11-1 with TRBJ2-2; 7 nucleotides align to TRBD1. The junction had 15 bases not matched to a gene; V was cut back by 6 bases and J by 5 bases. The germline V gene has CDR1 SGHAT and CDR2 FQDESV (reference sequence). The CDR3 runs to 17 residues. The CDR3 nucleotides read TGTGCCAGCAGTCCCCCTCGGGGACAGAGTCTAACCGGGGAGCTGTTTTTT. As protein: CASSPPRGQSLTGELFF.

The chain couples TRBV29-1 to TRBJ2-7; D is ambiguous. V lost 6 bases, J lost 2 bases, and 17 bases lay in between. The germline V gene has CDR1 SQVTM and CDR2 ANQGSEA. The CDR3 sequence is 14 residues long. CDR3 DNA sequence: TGCAGCGTCGTAAACCCGACACATACCTACGAGCAGTACTTC. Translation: CSVVNPTHTYEQYF.

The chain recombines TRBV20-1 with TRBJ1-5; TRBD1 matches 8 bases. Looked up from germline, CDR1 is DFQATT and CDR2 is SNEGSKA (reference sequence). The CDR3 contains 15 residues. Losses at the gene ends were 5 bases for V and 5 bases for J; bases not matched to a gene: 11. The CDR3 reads CSAGQDRAPHQPQHF. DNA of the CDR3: TGCAGTGCTGGGCAGGACAGGGCCCCTCATCAGCCCCAGCATTTT.

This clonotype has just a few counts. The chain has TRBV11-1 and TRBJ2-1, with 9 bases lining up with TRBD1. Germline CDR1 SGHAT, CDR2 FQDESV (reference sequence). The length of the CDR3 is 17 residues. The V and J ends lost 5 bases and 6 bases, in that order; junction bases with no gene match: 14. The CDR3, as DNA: TGTGCCAGCAGCCGAAGACAACGGACAGGGGATTCCAATGAGCAGTTCTTC. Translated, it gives CASSRRQRTGDSNEQFF. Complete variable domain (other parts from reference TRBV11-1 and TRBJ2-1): EAEVAQSPRYKITEKSQAVAFWCDPISGHATLYWYRQILGQGPELLVQFQDESVVDDSQLPKDRFSAERLKGVDSTLKIQPAELGDSAMYLCASSRRQRTGDSNEQFFGPGTRLTVL.

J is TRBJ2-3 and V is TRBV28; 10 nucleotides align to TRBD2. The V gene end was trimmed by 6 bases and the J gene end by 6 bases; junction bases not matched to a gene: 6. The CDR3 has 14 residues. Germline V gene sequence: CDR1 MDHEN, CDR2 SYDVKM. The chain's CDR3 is CASRPTSGTDTQYF. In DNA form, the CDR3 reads TGTGCCAGCAGGCCTACTAGCGGGACCGATACGCAGTATTTT.

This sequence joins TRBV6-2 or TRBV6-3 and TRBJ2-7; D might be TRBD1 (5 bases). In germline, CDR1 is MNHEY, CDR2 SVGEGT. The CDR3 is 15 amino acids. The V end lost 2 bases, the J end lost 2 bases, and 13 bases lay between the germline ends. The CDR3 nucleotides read TGTGCCAGCAGTTACGAGCAGGGAAGGCCCTACGAGCAGTACTTC. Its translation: CASSYEQGRPYEQYF.

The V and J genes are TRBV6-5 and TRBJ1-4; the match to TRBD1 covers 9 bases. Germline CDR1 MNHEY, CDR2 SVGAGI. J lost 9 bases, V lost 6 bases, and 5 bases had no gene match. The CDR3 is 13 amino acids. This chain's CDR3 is CASSEQGAKKLFF. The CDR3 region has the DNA TGTGCCAGCAGCGAACAGGGGGCCAAAAAACTGTTTTTT.